These T cell receptor beta chains were read from a single sample in a study of regulatory dendritic cells for organ transplantation. This table comes from immunoSEQ multiplex PCR, and its TCRdb copy is limited to in-frame clones, with some not included. The table lists under 45,000 clones, around 90% of them singletons. Sequencing was carried out using naive CD4+ T cells from blood. The source is a human donor in good health. CDR3s include the opening cysteine and the closing phenylalanine or tryptophan. The D gene is left open where the match is weak. Not all rows give a size; the values are once, few, many and, for expanded clones, a class.

cdr3_nt cdr3_aa d_call j_call v_call clone_size
TGCGCCAGCAAAACCCGTTCGGGGGACACTGAAGCTTTCTTT CASKTRSGDTEAFF . TRBJ1-1 TRBV4-1 .
TGTGCCAGCAGGCTACAGGGCCGCGATGAAAAACTGTTTTTT CASRLQGRDEKLFF . TRBJ1-4 TRBV6-5 .
TGTGCCAGCAGCTCAGGGACAGGGAACAATGAGCAGTTCTTC CASSSGTGNNEQFF TRBD1 TRBJ2-1 TRBV5-4 .
TGTGCCAGCAGACAGATTCGACTTGGGGACAATGAGCAGTTCTTC CASRQIRLGDNEQFF . TRBJ2-1 TRBV13 .
TGTGCCAGCTCACCATTTCCCCGGGGGTCCGGGGAGCTGTTTTTT CASSPFPRGSGELFF . TRBJ2-2 TRBV18 .
TGTGCCAGTACCATCTACAATCAGCCCCAGCATTTT CASTIYNQPQHF . TRBJ1-5 TRBV19 .
TGTGCCAGCTCACCAACAGGGTCGAACACTGAAGCTTTCTTT CASSPTGSNTEAFF . TRBJ1-1 TRBV18 .
TGCGCCAGCAGCCAAGGCCAAGGGAGGGCCTGGACCGGGGAGCTGTTTTTT CASSQGQGRAWTGELFF TRBD2 TRBJ2-2 TRBV4-3 .
TGTGCCAGCAGCCGGTTCCGGGACACTCCCTACGAGCAGTACTTC CASSRFRDTPYEQYF . TRBJ2-7 TRBV7-6 .
TGTGCCAGCAGGTCAGACAGGCGCCTTTCTGGAAACACCATATATTTT CASRSDRRLSGNTIYF . TRBJ1-3 TRBV28 .
TGCGCCAGCAGCCAAGATAGGGACTCCGGGCGCTACGAGCAGTACTTC CASSQDRDSGRYEQYF . TRBJ2-7 TRBV4-1 .
TGTGCCAGCAGCGGACAGGATACAGATACGCAGTATTTT CASSGQDTDTQYF TRBD1 TRBJ2-3 TRBV11-1 .
TGTGCCAGCAGCTTAGAGTACAGGGGCACTGAAGCTTTCTTT CASSLEYRGTEAFF TRBD1 TRBJ1-1 TRBV7-9 .
TGCGCCAGCAGTGAGGCTGGGCGGAAAACAGATACGCAGTATTTT CASSEAGRKTDTQYF . TRBJ2-3 TRBV10-1 .
TGTGCCAGCAGCTTATCTACTTTACCCCTCCACTTT CASSLSTLPLHF . TRBJ1-6 TRBV7-2 .
TGTGCCAGCAGTTCCCGGAAGCCGCGACTAGCGGGGGCTACCTACGAGCAGTACTTC CASSSRKPRLAGATYEQYF TRBD2 TRBJ2-7 TRBV27 .
TGTGCCAGCAGGATCGAGACGGTCAATTCACCCCTCCACTTT CASRIETVNSPLHF . TRBJ1-6 TRBV6-5 .
TGTGCCAGCAGCTCAATTACGACTAGAACCTACGAGCAGTACTTC CASSSITTRTYEQYF . TRBJ2-7 TRBV11-2 .
TGTGCCAGCAGTCGGGACAGGGCGAACACTGAAGCTTTCTTT CASSRDRANTEAFF TRBD1 TRBJ1-1 TRBV6-5 few
TGCGCCAGCAGAACAGGGACAGCCGATTCCAAAGAGCAGTTCTTC CASRTGTADSKEQFF TRBD1 TRBJ2-1 TRBV5-1 .
TGTGCAAGTCGCTTAGATGGACAACAGGCGCATCAGCCCCAGCATTTT CASRLDGQQAHQPQHF . TRBJ1-5 TRBV12-2 .
TGTGCCAGTAGGATCGAAGGCGTGCCTAGCACAGATACGCAGTATTTT CASRIEGVPSTDTQYF . TRBJ2-3 TRBV19 .
TGTGCCAGCAGCTTAGCGGAGACAGGGGGCAACGGGAAGGGGTTCTTC CASSLAETGGNGKGFF TRBD1 TRBJ2-1 TRBV7-9 .
TGTGCCAGCGCCCAAGACGTTAACTATGGCTACACCTTC CASAQDVNYGYTF . TRBJ1-2 TRBV2 .
TGTGCCTGGGCCAACAGGGGGCAAATAGATCAGCCCCAGCATTTT CAWANRGQIDQPQHF TRBD1 TRBJ1-5 TRBV30 .
TGTGCCAGCTCACCACTCCGGACTAGCGGGAGTACAGATACGCAGTATTTT CASSPLRTSGSTDTQYF TRBD2 TRBJ2-3 TRBV18 .
TGTGCCAGCAGTGAATCCAACCCCGCGAACACCGGGGAGCTGTTTTTT CASSESNPANTGELFF . TRBJ2-2 TRBV2 .
TGTGCCAGCAGCGGGATTATCGACAGGGTCAATCAGCCCCAGCATTTT CASSGIIDRVNQPQHF TRBD1 TRBJ1-5 TRBV5-5 .
TGTGCCAGCAGTTCCTTGGACAGGGGACGAGAGACCCAGTACTTC CASSSLDRGRETQYF TRBD1 TRBJ2-5 TRBV28 once
TGTGCCAGCTCACGAGGGGGGTCGACCTACTACGAGCAGTACTTC CASSRGGSTYYEQYF . TRBJ2-7 TRBV18 .
TGTGCCATCAGGGGGCAGGGGTTAGGGGAGACCCAGTACTTC CAIRGQGLGETQYF . TRBJ2-5 TRBV10-3 .
TGTGCCAGCAGTACGGTAGGACATGCCTACGAGCAGTACTTC CASSTVGHAYEQYF . TRBJ2-7 TRBV6-5 .
TGTGCCAGCAGTACCCGCCAGGGGTATGGCTACACCTTC CASSTRQGYGYTF . TRBJ1-2 TRBV6-6 once
TGCGCCAGCAGCCAAGTGGCGGGGAGGGCTTATGAGACCCAGTACTTC CASSQVAGRAYETQYF TRBD2 TRBJ2-5 TRBV4-1 .
TGTGCCAGCAGCTCCCGACAGTTCTACGAGCAGTACTTC CASSSRQFYEQYF . TRBJ2-7 TRBV11-1 few
TGTGCCAGCAGCGTCTGGGCAGCCCTCACAGATACGCAGTATTTT CASSVWAALTDTQYF . TRBJ2-3 TRBV9 .
TGTGCCAGTTTTGAACGGCAGGGTGTAGCTTTCTTT CASFERQGVAFF . TRBJ1-1 TRBV18 .
TGTGCTAGTGGAGACAGGCGTGAAGCTTTCTTT CASGDRREAFF . TRBJ1-1 TRBV12-5 few
TGTGCCAGCAGCTTAACGCACGGGAACACTGAAGCTTTCTTT CASSLTHGNTEAFF . TRBJ1-1 TRBV7-3 .
TGTGCCAGCAGTTTGGTGATTCTAGCGGGGGGGCGCGGTACCGGGGAGCTGTTTTTT CASSLVILAGGRGTGELFF TRBD2 TRBJ2-2 TRBV27 .
TGTGCCACCAGCAGAGATAACCTCAGAGCCAACACCGGGGAGCTGTTTTTT CATSRDNLRANTGELFF . TRBJ2-2 TRBV15 .
TGTGCCAGAGCGCTCTACCCAGGGGAGGACGAAAAACTGTTTTTT CARALYPGEDEKLFF . TRBJ1-4 TRBV25-1 .
TGCAGCGTTGAAAGTGCCCCTCAGAGTCTAGCGAACTCTTACGAGCAGTACTTC CSVESAPQSLANSYEQYF . TRBJ2-7 TRBV29-1 .
TGCGCCAGCAGCCAAGTGGGACAGAGACGCTCTGGAAACACCATATATTTT CASSQVGQRRSGNTIYF TRBD1 TRBJ1-3 TRBV4-1 .
TGTGCCAGCAGCAGAAACAGGGGGCGATCAGATACGCAGTATTTT CASSRNRGRSDTQYF TRBD1 TRBJ2-3 TRBV7-8 .
TGTGCCAGCAGCCCGGGACTATCTGGGGCTGAAGCTTTCTTT CASSPGLSGAEAFF . TRBJ1-1 TRBV6-5 .
TGTGCCAGCAGCCAAGTTGGCTGGGGTATAGGGGTCCCCGATTATGGCTACACCTTC CASSQVGWGIGVPDYGYTF . TRBJ1-2 TRBV4-2 .
TGCGCCAGCAGCCACAGAGAGGGGACAATTCCCACTGAAGCTTTCTTT CASSHREGTIPTEAFF . TRBJ1-1 TRBV4-1 .
TGTGCCAGTAGTATAGACGTTTTGGGGACAGGGTGGACTCAGCCCCAGCATTTT CASSIDVLGTGWTQPQHF TRBD1 TRBJ1-5 TRBV19 .
TGTGCCAGCAGTCCGTCGGAGTCCTATGGCTACACCTTC CASSPSESYGYTF . TRBJ1-2 TRBV7-9 .
TGTGCCAGCAGTTACGGCCGAGGCAGGGAAGTTGCTGAGCAGTTCTTC CASSYGRGREVAEQFF . TRBJ2-1 TRBV6-6 .
TGTGCCAGCAGCGTAGGGGGAGGTGGTACCAATAACTATGGCTACACCTTC CASSVGGGGTNNYGYTF . TRBJ1-2 TRBV9 once
TGTGCCAGCAGCAGAACGGGACGGGAGTCCTACGAGCAGTACTTC CASSRTGRESYEQYF . TRBJ2-7 TRBV27 .
TGTGCCAGCAGCGTAGGAGGCAGACCAGTTTATGGCTACACCTTC CASSVGGRPVYGYTF . TRBJ1-2 TRBV9 once
TGTGCCAGCAGCTCCGGACTTAGCTCCTACAATGAGCAGTTCTTC CASSSGLSSYNEQFF . TRBJ2-1 TRBV11-1 .
TGTGCCAGCAGCTCATGGAGAGATACGCAGTATTTT CASSSWRDTQYF . TRBJ2-3 TRBV7-2 .
TGCGCCAGCAGCCAACTGTCCGGGGGAAGGCAGCCCCAGCATTTT CASSQLSGGRQPQHF . TRBJ1-5 TRBV4-1 .
TGTGCCATCTCCGCATCGGCCCCAAGCTCCTACGAGCAGTACTTC CAISASAPSSYEQYF . TRBJ2-7 TRBV10-3 .
TGTGCCAGCAGTTACTCGTGGGCAGGGGAGGCCTACGAGCAGTACTTC CASSYSWAGEAYEQYF . TRBJ2-7 TRBV6-5 .